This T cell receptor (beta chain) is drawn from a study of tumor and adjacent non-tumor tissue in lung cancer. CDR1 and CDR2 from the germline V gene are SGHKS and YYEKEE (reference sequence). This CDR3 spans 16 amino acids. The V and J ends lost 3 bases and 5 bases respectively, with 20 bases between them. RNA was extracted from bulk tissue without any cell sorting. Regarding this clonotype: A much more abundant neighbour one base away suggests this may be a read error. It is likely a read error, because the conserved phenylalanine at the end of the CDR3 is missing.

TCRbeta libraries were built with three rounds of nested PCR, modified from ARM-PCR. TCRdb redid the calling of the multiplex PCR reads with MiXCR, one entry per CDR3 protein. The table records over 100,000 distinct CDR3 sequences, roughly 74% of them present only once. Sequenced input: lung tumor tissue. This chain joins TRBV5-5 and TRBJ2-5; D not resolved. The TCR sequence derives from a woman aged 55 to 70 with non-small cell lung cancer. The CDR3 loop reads CASSSMTTGVGETQYS. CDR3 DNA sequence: TGTGCCAGCAGCTCGATGACGACTGGGGTTGGGGAGACCCAGTACTCC.